This T cell receptor (beta chain) was sequenced in a study of CD8 T cells in Susac syndrome. Whole-study results and caveats: An acknowledgment was made by the study that its TCR sequencing and HLA analysis involved relatively few individuals.

A word on this clonotype: Antigen specificity is unknown.

This CDR3 has 14 amino acids. CDR1 is DFQATT and CDR2 is SNEGSKA in the germline V gene (reference sequence). The ends lost 0 bases at V and 2 bases at J; junction bases unmatched: 4. Healthy donors acted as controls, with matching for age and sex. RNA in amounts of roughly 0.45 to 1 ug was reverse transcribed with random hexamers. In TCRdb, the immunoSEQ multiplex PCR reads were re-called with MiXCR into one record per CDR3 protein. The data show some 90,000 distinct CDR3 sequences, just under 95% seen once. The chain is built from TRBV20-1 and TRBJ2-7, with 7 nucleotides matching TRBD2. Sequenced: CD8+ T cells from PBMCs. The receptor was derived from a human donor in good health. The CDR3 DNA sequence: TGCAGTGCTAGAGATGGCGCGGGGGCCTACGAGCAGTACTTC. This gives the protein CSARDGAGAYEQYF.